The clone carrying this T cell receptor (beta chain) was seen just once. The data were obtained in a study of blood T cell repertoires in COVID-19. Background on the study: Both acute and convalescent COVID-19 samples were obtained from the United States, Italy and Spain. T cells, B-cell-depleted T cells, or PBMCs supplied cDNA or gDNA.

V gave up 5 bases and J gave up 0 bases; unmatched junction bases: 6. CDR1 is MNHEY and CDR2 is SMNVEV in the germline V gene (reference sequence). The CDR3 has 17 residues. Per the original methods: Amplification with reference gene primers provided the estimates of nucleated cell counts. Data came from immunoSEQ multiplex PCR; TCRdb stores just in-frame clones and leaves some out. That table supplies the V and J calls and clone size; D and trimming were determined from the DNA. Of about 150,000 clones in the sample, 80% to 90% were seen once. Material: peripheral blood. The sequence was collected from a woman in her 70s with acute or convalescent COVID-19. This rearrangement joins TRBV27 to TRBJ2-3; 12 positions agree with TRBD2. This CDR3 reads CASSGLAGTTSTDTQYF. CDR3 in DNA: TGTGCCAGCAGTGGACTAGCGGGAACCACTAGCACAGATACGCAGTATTTT.